The 29 T cell receptor beta chains given below trace back to one sample, sequenced in a study of patients and donors after allogeneic stem cell transplantation. From the RT-PCR reads, TCRdb called clonotypes with MiXCR, one entry per CDR3 protein. The sample consists of 25,000 to 40,000 distinct CDR3 sequences, roughly 38% of them appearing once. Sequencing was done on a sample of blood, either unsorted or a sorted T cell fraction (not recorded which). The receptors derive from a human donor who was either an allogeneic HSCT recipient or a stem cell or donor lymphocyte infusion donor (not recorded which). It is not recorded whose cells these are; they may come from a transplant donor.

The J gene is TRBJ1-4, the V gene TRBV20-1; D is ambiguous. Trimming stripped 3 bases from V and 5 bases from J, with 7 bases between. CDR1 DFQATT and CDR2 SNEGSKA come from the germline V gene (reference sequence). The CDR3 runs 12 residues. CDR3: CSARTANEKLFF. The CDR3, as DNA: TGCAGTGCTAGGACGGCGAATGAAAAACTGTTTTTT.

The chain employs TRBV29-1 and TRBJ1-5; 8 bases are shared with TRBD1. The CDR3 contains 13 residues. Per germline, CDR1 SQVTM and CDR2 ANQGSEA. V dropped 6 bases and J dropped 6; count of bases not matched to a gene: 7. The CDR3 DNA sequence: TGCAGCGTGAGGACAGGGAAGGGTCAGCCCCAGCATTTT. Its translation is CSVRTGKGQPQHF.

This clonotype has a handful of counts. This chain connects TRBV7-9 to TRBJ1-5, with 8 bases lining up with TRBD1. Germline assignment: CDR1 SEHNR and CDR2 FQNEAQ (reference sequence). Trimming removed 10 bases from V and 2 bases from J; junction bases left unmatched: 7. There are 14 residues in the CDR3. The CDR3 nucleotides are TGTGCCACAGAGCCGGGACAGGGCAATCAGCCCCAGCATTTT. This encodes CATEPGQGNQPQHF.

The genes are TRBV12-3 or TRBV12-4 and TRBJ1-3; D is undetermined. This CDR3 comprises 12 residues. V lost 6 bases and J 5 bases, leaving 8 bases between the germline ends. The DNA for the CDR3 is TGTGCCAGCAGATACACAAGAAACACCATATATTTT. It specifies CASRYTRNTIYF.

The sample holds a few counts of this clonotype. This chain uses TRBV18 with TRBJ2-2, with D uncertain. V was clipped by 0 bases and J by 6 bases, with 8 bases between them. The CDR3 runs 14 residues. Per germline, CDR1 KGHSH and CDR2 LQKENI. The CDR3: CASSPPTQAGELFF. DNA of the CDR3: TGTGCCAGCTCACCACCGACCCAGGCCGGGGAGCTGTTTTTT.

The chain employs TRBV5-1 and TRBJ2-1; 11 bases line up with TRBD2. The CDR3 runs 15 residues. Germline trimming cut 2 bases from V and 5 bases from J; bases unmatched to any gene: 3. Germline V gives CDR1 SGHRS, CDR2 YFSETQ. CDR3 region: CASSFLAGGHNEQFF. CDR3 in DNA: TGCGCCAGCAGCTTTCTAGCGGGGGGCCACAATGAGCAGTTCTTC. Looking up the rest from reference TRBV5-1 and TRBJ2-1 gives the full variable domain: KAGVTQTPRYLIKTRGQQVTLSCSPISGHRSVSWYQQTPGQGLQFLFEYFSETQRNKGNFPGRFSGRQFSNSRSEMNVSTLELGDSALYLCASSFLAGGHNEQFFGPGTRLTVL.

V gene TRBV29-1 combines with J gene TRBJ1-1; D not certain. CDR1 and CDR2 (germline): SQVTM, ANQGSEA. The CDR3 contains 15 residues. Deletions cut 6 bases from V and 5 bases from J, with 22 bases between. CDR3 bases: TGCAGCGTAGGCCCTCGGGGTACCTCTGGGACTGAAGCTTTCTTT. This gives the protein CSVGPRGTSGTEAFF.

The chain employs TRBV5-5 and TRBJ2-7; 11 bases are a match to TRBD1. V was pared by 2 bases and J by 3 bases, with 4 bases of the junction left unmatched. Germline loops: CDR1 SGHKS, CDR2 YYEKEE (reference sequence). The CDR3 covers 15 residues. The CDR3 DNA follows: TGTGCCAGCAGCTTCGGGACAGGGGGAAACTACGAGCAGTACTTC. Its translation: CASSFGTGGNYEQYF.

The rearrangement uses TRBV4-2 and TRBJ2-1, with 13 bases that match TRBD2. Per the germline V gene, CDR1 is LGHNA and CDR2 is YNFKEQ. Losses at the gene ends were 3 bases for V and 8 bases for J; bases not matched to a gene: 16. The CDR3 spans 19 residues. The CDR3 coding sequence is TGTGCCAGCAGCCACGACGTGCCGACTAGCGGGGGGCGAGATGATGAGCAGTTCTTC. Encoded protein: CASSHDVPTSGGRDDEQFF.

V and J are TRBV27 and TRBJ2-5, with no clear D. The ends were cut back, 3 bases at V and 6 bases at J, with 5 bases in the middle. The CDR3 loop spans 11 amino acids. Germline CDR1 reads MNHEY; CDR2 reads SMNVEV (reference sequence). In DNA form, the CDR3 reads TGTGCCAGCAGTTTCGGTCAGACCCAGTACTTC. Encoded protein: CASSFGQTQYF.

This clonotype was recorded a few times. This sequence joins TRBV7-9 and TRBJ1-3; TRBD1 might be the D (5 bases). Germline V gene lookup returns CDR1 SEHNR and CDR2 FQNEAQ (reference sequence). There are 16 residues in the CDR3. Trimming left V 5 bases short and J 3 bases short, with 17 bases between. CDR3 in DNA: TGTGCCAGCAGCCTCAGACCCGGGGCATATGGAAACACCATATATTTT. Translating gives CASSLRPGAYGNTIYF. Complete variable domain (other parts from reference TRBV7-9 and TRBJ1-3): DTGVSQNPRHKITKRGQNVTFRCDPISEHNRLYWYRQTLGQGPEFLTYFQNEAQLEKSRLLSDRFSAERPKGSFSTLEIQRTEQGDSAMYLCASSLRPGAYGNTIYFGEGSWLTVV.

The rearrangement uses TRBV4-3 and TRBJ2-7; tentatively, D is TRBD1 (6 bases). Germline V gene lookup returns CDR1 LGHNA and CDR2 YSLEER. The CDR3 has 13 amino acids. V was cut by 0 bases and J by 6 bases, with 9 bases left in between. CDR3 in amino acids: CASSQDYRVEQYF. The CDR3 DNA follows: TGCGCCAGCAGCCAAGATTACAGGGTCGAGCAGTACTTC.

The V and J genes are TRBV11-3 and TRBJ1-1; the D gene is possibly TRBD1 (6 bases). V lost 4 bases and J 0 bases, leaving 18 bases between the germline ends. The CDR3 spans 17 residues. Germline V gives CDR1 SGHNT, CDR2 YENEEA. The CDR3, as DNA: TGTGCCAGCAGCTCGCCCACAGGGTTAGGGATGAACACTGAAGCTTTCTTT. As protein: CASSSPTGLGMNTEAFF.

This chain joins TRBV29-1 and TRBJ2-3; tentative D call: TRBD2 (5 bases). The ends were cut back, 6 bases at V and 0 bases at J, with 19 bases in the middle. Germline CDR1 reads SQVTM; CDR2 reads ANQGSEA. The CDR3 consists of 16 residues. This chain's CDR3 is CSVEPRLAASTDTQYF. The CDR3 bases are TGCAGCGTCGAACCTCGGCTAGCAGCTAGCACAGATACGCAGTATTTT.

This clonotype was seen at least ten times. This chain joins TRBV20-1 and TRBJ1-3; tentative D call: TRBD1 (5 bases). The CDR3 totals 14 residues. V gave up 3 bases and J gave up 4 bases, with 13 bases separating them. In germline, CDR1 is DFQATT, CDR2 SNEGSKA (reference sequence). The CDR3 loop is CSARGLTAGNTIYF. CDR3 sequence (DNA): TGCAGTGCTAGGGGACTGACAGCCGGAAACACCATATATTTT.

This clonotype has more than one count but fewer than ten. The V and J genes are TRBV20-1 and TRBJ1-6; no definite D call. The CDR3 is 15 residues long. Per the germline V gene, CDR1 is DFQATT and CDR2 is SNEGSKA (reference sequence). Between the trimmed V and J ends, which lost 0 bases and 9 bases, there was a span of 15 bases. CDR3 loop: CSARDPRVIGSPLHF. The CDR3 DNA is TGCAGTGCTAGAGATCCCCGGGTTATCGGTTCACCCCTCCACTTT.

This clonotype has only a few counts. For the CDR3, the DNA is TGCGCCAGCAGCTCCGTTGAGGGGCCTTCGGACGAAAAACTGTTTTTT. Protein sequence: CASSSVEGPSDEKLFF. V gene TRBV5-1 combines with J gene TRBJ1-4, with TRBD1 as a possible D gene (5 bases). The CDR3 is 16 amino acids. Germline CDR1 is SGHRS and CDR2 is YFSETQ. V was clipped by 3 bases and J by 8 bases, with 20 bases between them.

This chain links TRBV7-9 with TRBJ1-6; TRBD1 matches 7 bases. The V and J ends lost 5 bases and 10 bases, in that order; junction bases with no gene match: 8. The CDR3 has 14 amino acids. In germline, CDR1 is SEHNR, CDR2 FQNEAQ (reference sequence). Here the CDR3 reads CASSQRQGPSPLHF. The CDR3 coding sequence is TGTGCCAGCAGCCAACGACAGGGCCCCTCACCCCTCCACTTT.

The CDR3 here is CASSPGNQETQYF. The CDR3 DNA sequence: TGTGCCAGCAGCCCCGGGAACCAAGAGACCCAGTACTTC. This chain uses TRBV7-2 with TRBJ2-5; D is perhaps TRBD2 (5 bases). Germline CDR1 reads SGHTA; CDR2 reads FQGNSA. V dropped 5 bases and J dropped 0 bases, with 7 bases sitting between them. The CDR3 spans 13 residues.

This clonotype has more than one count but fewer than ten. The chain has TRBV20-1 and TRBJ1-1; D gene uncertain. The CDR3 is 13 residues long. The V gene lost 4 bases and the J gene lost 0 bases, with 9 bases spanning the gap. Germline values: CDR1 DFQATT, CDR2 SNEGSKA (reference sequence). CDR3 amino acids: CSATDIMNTEAFF. The CDR3 nucleotides are TGCAGTGCTACCGATATCATGAACACTGAAGCTTTCTTT.

This clonotype showed up just a few times. The gene calls are TRBV20-1 and TRBJ2-6; D is unclear. V shed 3 bases and J shed 1 base, with 4 bases lying between them. CDR1 and CDR2 from the germline V gene are DFQATT and SNEGSKA (reference sequence). This CDR3 comprises 13 residues. The CDR3 loop reads CSARISGANVLTF. CDR3 nucleotides: TGCAGTGCTAGGATTTCTGGGGCCAACGTCCTGACTTTC.

By share, this clonotype counts as medium-sized. This rearrangement joins TRBV29-1 to TRBJ1-2, with a possible D match to TRBD1 (5 bases). The germline V gene has CDR1 SQVTM and CDR2 ANQGSEA. The CDR3 covers 12 residues. V shed 3 bases and J shed 8 bases, with 13 bases lying between them. The CDR3 sequence: CSVEGGAIGYTF. The CDR3 nucleotides are TGCAGCGTTGAGGGAGGGGCGATCGGCTACACCTTC.

The chain is built from TRBV12-3 or TRBV12-4 and TRBJ1-2; possibly TRBD1 for D (6 bases). The V end lost 7 bases, the J end lost 12 bases, and 18 bases lay between the germline ends. This CDR3 spans 12 amino acids. The CDR3 region is CASTGPRGRHTF. In DNA form, the CDR3 reads TGTGCCAGCACGGGGCCCAGGGGTCGACACACCTTC.

This chain uses TRBV20-1 with TRBJ1-6, with 8 bases identical to TRBD1. The junction had 3 bases not matched to a gene; V was cut back by 4 bases and J by 7 bases. The germline V gene encodes CDR1 DFQATT and CDR2 SNEGSKA (reference sequence). This CDR3 region has 13 residues. The CDR3 here is CSATTGANSPLHF. The DNA of the CDR3 is TGCAGTGCTACGACAGGGGCGAATTCACCCCTCCACTTT.

This clonotype was detected a few times. This sequence joins TRBV4-2 and TRBJ2-2; D remains ambiguous. The CDR3 contains 15 residues. V lost 0 bases to trimming and J lost 8 bases, with 13 bases between them. The V gene's germline CDR1 is LGHNA and CDR2 YNFKEQ. DNA of the CDR3: TGTGCCAGCAGCCAAGATCTGGAAGGGTTGGGGGAGCTGTTTTTT. Translated: CASSQDLEGLGELFF.

This clonotype has a single count. V is TRBV29-1 and J is TRBJ2-3, with D perhaps TRBD1 or TRBD2 (5 bases each). The germline CDR1 and CDR2 sequences are SQVTM and ANQGSEA. The CDR3 contains 14 residues. V was clipped by 7 bases and J by 1 base, with 15 bases between them. The CDR3 spells CSGNNKGRTDTQYF. CDR3 DNA: TGCAGCGGCAACAACAAGGGACGCACAGATACGCAGTATTTT.

By share, this clonotype counts as medium-sized. V usage is TRBV29-1 and J usage is TRBJ1-1; D remains unclear. The V gene's germline CDR1 is SQVTM and CDR2 ANQGSEA. V was clipped by 7 bases and J by 1 base, with 13 bases between them. The CDR3 spans 13 residues. The CDR3 region has the DNA TGCAGCGCAGACCGGGAGGCGAACACTGAAGCTTTCTTT. This codes for CSADREANTEAFF.

V and J are TRBV4-3 and TRBJ2-5; perhaps TRBD1 as D (7 bases). V lost 4 bases and J lost 0, with 27 bases in between. CDR1 is LGHNA and CDR2 is YSLEER in the germline V gene. This CDR3 is 20 amino acids long. The CDR3 protein is CASSPRPTGDPGVDQETQYF. DNA of the CDR3: TGCGCCAGCAGCCCCCGCCCCACAGGGGATCCGGGAGTTGACCAAGAGACCCAGTACTTC.

This clonotype was seen more than once but under ten times. CDR3 residues: CASSLQGYNQPQHF. The DNA for the CDR3 is TGTGCCAGCAGCTTACAGGGATACAATCAGCCCCAGCATTTT. J is TRBJ1-5 and V is TRBV5-8; D possibly corresponds to TRBD1 (6 bases). Germline assignment: CDR1 SGHTS and CDR2 YDEGEE. V was cut by 2 bases and J by 3 bases, with 9 bases left in between. The CDR3 loop spans 14 amino acids.